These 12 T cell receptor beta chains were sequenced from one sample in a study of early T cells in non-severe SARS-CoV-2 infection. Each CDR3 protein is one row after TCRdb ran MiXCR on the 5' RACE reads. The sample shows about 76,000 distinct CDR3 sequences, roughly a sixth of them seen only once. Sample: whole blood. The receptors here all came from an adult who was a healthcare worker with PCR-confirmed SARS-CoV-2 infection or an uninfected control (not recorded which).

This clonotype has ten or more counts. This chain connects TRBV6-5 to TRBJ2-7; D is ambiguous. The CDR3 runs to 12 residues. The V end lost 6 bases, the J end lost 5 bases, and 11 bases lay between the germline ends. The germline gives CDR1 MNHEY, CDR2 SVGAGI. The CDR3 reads CASRTVNNEQYF. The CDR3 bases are TGTGCCAGCAGGACGGTGAACAACGAGCAGTACTTC.

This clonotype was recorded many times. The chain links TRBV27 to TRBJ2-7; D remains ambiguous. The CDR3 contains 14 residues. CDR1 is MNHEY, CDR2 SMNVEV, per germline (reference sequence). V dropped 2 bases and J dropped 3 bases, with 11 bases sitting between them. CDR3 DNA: TGTGCCAGCAGTTTAAATGGGGTGGGCTACGAGCAGTACTTC. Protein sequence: CASSLNGVGYEQYF.

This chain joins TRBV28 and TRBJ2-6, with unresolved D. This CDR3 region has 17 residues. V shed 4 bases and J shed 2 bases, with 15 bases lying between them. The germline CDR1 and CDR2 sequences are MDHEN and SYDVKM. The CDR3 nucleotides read TGTGCCAGCAGTTCCCCAACCACGATCCCTGGGGCCAACGTCCTGACTTTC. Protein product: CASSSPTTIPGANVLTF.

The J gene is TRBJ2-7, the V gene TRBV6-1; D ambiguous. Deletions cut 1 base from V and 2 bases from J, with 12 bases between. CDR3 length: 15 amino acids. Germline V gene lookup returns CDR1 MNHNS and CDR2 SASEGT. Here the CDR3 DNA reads TGTGCCAGCAGTGAAGACGGAAGAGGCCCCTACGAGCAGTACTTC. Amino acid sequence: CASSEDGRGPYEQYF.

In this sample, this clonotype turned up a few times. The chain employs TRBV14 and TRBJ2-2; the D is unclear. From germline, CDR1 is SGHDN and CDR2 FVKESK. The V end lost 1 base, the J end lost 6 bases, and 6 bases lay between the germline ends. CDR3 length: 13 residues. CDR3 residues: CASSQASPGELFF. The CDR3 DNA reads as TGTGCCAGCAGCCAAGCCAGCCCCGGGGAGCTGTTTTTT. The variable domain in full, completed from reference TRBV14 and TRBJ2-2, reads EAGVTQFPSHSVIEKGQTVTLRCDPISGHDNLYWYRRVMGKEIKFLLHFVKESKQDESGMPNNRFLAERTGGTYSTLKVQPAELEDSGVYFCASSQASPGELFFGEGSRLTVL.

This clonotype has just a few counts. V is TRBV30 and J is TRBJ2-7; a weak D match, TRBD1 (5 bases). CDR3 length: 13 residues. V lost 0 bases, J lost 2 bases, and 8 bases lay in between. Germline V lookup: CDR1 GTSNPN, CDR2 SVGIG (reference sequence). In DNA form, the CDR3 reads TGTGCCTGGAGTGTAGGGGCACCCTACGAGCAGTACTTC. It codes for CAWSVGAPYEQYF.

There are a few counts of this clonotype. CDR3 nucleotide sequence: TGTGCCAGCAGTTCGGACAGGGGTTACAATGAGCAGTTCTTC. It is translated as CASSSDRGYNEQFF. The V call is TRBV27, the J call TRBJ2-1; 9 positions match TRBD1. The germline V gene has CDR1 MNHEY and CDR2 SMNVEV (reference sequence). The CDR3 is 14 amino acids. Trimming at V came to 4 bases and at J to 4 bases, leaving 2 bases not matched to a gene.

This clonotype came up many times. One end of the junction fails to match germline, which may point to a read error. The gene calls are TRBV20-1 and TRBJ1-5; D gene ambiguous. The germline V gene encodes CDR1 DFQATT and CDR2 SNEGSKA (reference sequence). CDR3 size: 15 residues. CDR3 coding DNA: TGCAGTGCGGGCAGGTCACTGGGGATCAATCAGCCCCAGCTTTTT. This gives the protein CSAGRSLGINQPQLF.

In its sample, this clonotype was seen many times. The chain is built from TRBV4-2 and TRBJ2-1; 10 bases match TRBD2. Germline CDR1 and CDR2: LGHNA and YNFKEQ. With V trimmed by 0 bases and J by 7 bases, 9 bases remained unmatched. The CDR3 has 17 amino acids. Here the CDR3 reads CASSQEASGRALNEQFF. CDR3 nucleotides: TGTGCCAGCAGCCAAGAGGCCAGCGGGAGGGCCTTAAATGAGCAGTTCTTC.

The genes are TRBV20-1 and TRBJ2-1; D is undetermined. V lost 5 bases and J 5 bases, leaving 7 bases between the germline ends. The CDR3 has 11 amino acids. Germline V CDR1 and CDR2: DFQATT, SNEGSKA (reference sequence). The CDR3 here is CSAFTNNEQFF. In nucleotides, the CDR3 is TGCAGTGCTTTCACTAACAATGAGCAGTTCTTC.

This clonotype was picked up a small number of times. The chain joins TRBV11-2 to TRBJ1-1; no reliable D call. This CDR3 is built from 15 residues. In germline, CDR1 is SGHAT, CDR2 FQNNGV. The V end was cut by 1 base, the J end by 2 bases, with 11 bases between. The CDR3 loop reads CASSLGIFSNTEAFF. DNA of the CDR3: TGTGCCAGCAGCTTAGGGATTTTTTCCAACACTGAAGCTTTCTTT.

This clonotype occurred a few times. The CDR3 region is CASNWEGYNEQFF. The CDR3 region has the DNA TGTGCCAGCAACTGGGAAGGCTACAATGAGCAGTTCTTC. This chain joins TRBV12-3 or TRBV12-4 and TRBJ2-1, with D uncertain. The CDR3 covers 13 residues. The ends were cut back, 7 bases at V and 3 bases at J, with 10 bases in the middle.